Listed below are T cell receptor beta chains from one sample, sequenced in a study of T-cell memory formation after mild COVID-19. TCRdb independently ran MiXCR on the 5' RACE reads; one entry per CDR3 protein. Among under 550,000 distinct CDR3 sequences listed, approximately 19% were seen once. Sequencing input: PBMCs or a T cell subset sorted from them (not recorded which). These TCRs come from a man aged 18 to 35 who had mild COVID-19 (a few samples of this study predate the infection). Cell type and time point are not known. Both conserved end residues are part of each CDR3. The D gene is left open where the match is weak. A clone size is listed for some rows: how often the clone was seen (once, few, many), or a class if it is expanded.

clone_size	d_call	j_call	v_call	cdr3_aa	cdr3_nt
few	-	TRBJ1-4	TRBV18	CASSPRLGSMGLFF	TGTGCCAGCTCACCACGGCTAGGTAGCATGGGACTGTTTTTT
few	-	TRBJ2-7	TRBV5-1	CAPPRGAYEQYF	TGCGCCCCCCCCAGAGGGGCATACGAGCAGTACTTC
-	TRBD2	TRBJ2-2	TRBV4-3	CASSRERGSAGELFF	TGCGCCAGCAGCCGCGAGCGGGGAAGCGCCGGGGAGCTGTTTTTT
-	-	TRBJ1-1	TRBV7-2	CASSLGGLDGRAFF	TGTGCCAGCAGCTTAGGGGGGCTGGATGGTAGAGCTTTCTTT
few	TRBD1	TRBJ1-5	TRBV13	CASSLSPHRGLIKPQHF	TGTGCCAGCAGCTTATCGCCCCACAGGGGATTAATCAAGCCCCAGCATTTT
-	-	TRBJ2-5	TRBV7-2	CASAAWGEETQYF	TGTGCCAGTGCGGCTTGGGGGGAAGAGACCCAGTACTTC
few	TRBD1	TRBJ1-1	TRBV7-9	CASSSPGQVKPNTEAFF	TGTGCCAGCAGCTCGCCGGGACAGGTCAAGCCGAACACTGAAGCTTTCTTT
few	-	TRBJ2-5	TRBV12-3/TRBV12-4	CASSLGAWGTQYF	TGTGCCAGCAGTTTAGGGGCCTGGGGGACCCAGTACTTC
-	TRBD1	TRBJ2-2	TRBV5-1	CASHPWTGLGELFF	TGCGCCAGCCACCCGTGGACAGGGCTGGGGGAGCTGTTTTTT
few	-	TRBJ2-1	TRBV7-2	CASSDPAGAYSYNEQFF	TGTGCCAGCAGCGATCCTGCGGGGGCCTACTCCTACAATGAGCAGTTCTTC
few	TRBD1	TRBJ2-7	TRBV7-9	CASSSDWDSLTEQYF	TGTGCCAGCAGCTCCGACTGGGACAGCCTTACGGAGCAGTACTTC
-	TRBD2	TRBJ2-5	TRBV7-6	CASTLAASRGETQYF	TGTGCCAGCACCCTAGCGGCTAGCCGGGGGGAGACCCAGTACTTC
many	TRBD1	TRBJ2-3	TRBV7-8	CASSLSTGADTQYF	TGTGCCAGCAGCTTATCAACAGGGGCAGATACGCAGTATTTT
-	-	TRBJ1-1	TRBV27	CASSSGRRTQAFF	TGTGCCAGCAGTTCTGGCAGGCGAACTCAAGCTTTCTTT
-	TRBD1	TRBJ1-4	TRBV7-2	CASSLFGQGEKLFF	TGTGCCAGCAGCTTATTTGGACAGGGTGAAAAACTGTTTTTT
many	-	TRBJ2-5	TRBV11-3	CASSLGPGETQYF	TGTGCCAGCAGCCTCGGCCCCGGAGAGACCCAGTACTTC
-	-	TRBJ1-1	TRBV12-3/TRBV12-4	CASRTDSMNTEAFF	TGTGCCAGCAGGACGGACAGTATGAACACTGAAGCTTTCTTT
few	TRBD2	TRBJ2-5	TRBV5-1	CASSRALAGQETQYF	TGCGCCAGCAGCCGGGCTCTAGCGGGCCAAGAGACCCAGTACTTC
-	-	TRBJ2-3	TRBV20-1	CSARARQRGTDTQYF	TGCAGTGCTAGAGCTCGTCAACGGGGCACAGATACGCAGTATTTT
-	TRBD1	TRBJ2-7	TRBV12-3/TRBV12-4	CASSLGWTGTKQYF	TGTGCCAGCAGTTTAGGATGGACAGGGACGAAGCAGTACTTC
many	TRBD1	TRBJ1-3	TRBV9	CASSPQGGGNTIYF	TGTGCCAGCAGCCCCCAGGGGGGGGGAAACACCATATATTTT
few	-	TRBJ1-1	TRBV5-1	CASSFAGFTEAFF	TGCGCCAGCAGCTTTGCAGGCTTCACTGAAGCTTTCTTT
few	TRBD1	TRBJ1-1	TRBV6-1	CASGTESFAEAFF	TGTGCCAGCGGGACAGAAAGTTTTGCTGAAGCTTTCTTT
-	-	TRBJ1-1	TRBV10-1	CASSAQPDMNTEAFF	TGCGCCAGCAGCGCCCAGCCCGACATGAACACTGAAGCTTTCTTT
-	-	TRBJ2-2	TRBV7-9	CASSSGGGGPGELFF	TGTGCCAGCAGCTCCGGAGGGGGCGGGCCCGGGGAGCTGTTTTTT
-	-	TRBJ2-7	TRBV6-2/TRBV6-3	CASRETSGEQYF	TGTGCCAGCAGAGAGACTAGTGGCGAGCAGTACTTC
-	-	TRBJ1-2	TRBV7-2	CASSRKEAYYGYTF	TGTGCCAGCAGCCGCAAGGAGGCTTACTATGGCTACACCTTC
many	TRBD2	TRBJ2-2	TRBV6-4	CASSERGDTGELFF	TGTGCCAGCAGTGAGCGGGGGGACACCGGGGAGCTGTTTTTT
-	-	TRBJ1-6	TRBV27	CASSLFGGGSSPLHF	TGTGCCAGCAGTTTATTTGGGGGCGGAAGTTCACCCCTCCACTTT
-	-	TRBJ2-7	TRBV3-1	CASSLREAYEQYF	TGTGCCAGCAGCCTTCGAGAGGCTTACGAGCAGTACTTC
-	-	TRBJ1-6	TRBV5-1	CASSLWTEDNSPLHF	TGCGCCAGCAGCTTGTGGACAGAAGATAATTCACCCCTCCACTTT
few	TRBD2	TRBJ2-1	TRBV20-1	CSGSLAGDYNEQFF	TGCAGTGGTTCACTAGCGGGGGACTACAATGAGCAGTTCTTC
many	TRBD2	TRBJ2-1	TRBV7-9	CASTGTSGDNEQFF	TGTGCCAGCACTGGGACTAGCGGGGACAATGAGCAGTTCTTC
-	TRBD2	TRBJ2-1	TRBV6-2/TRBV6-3	CASSYSSGGRGEQFF	TGTGCCAGCAGTTACTCTAGCGGGGGCCGGGGAGAGCAGTTCTTC
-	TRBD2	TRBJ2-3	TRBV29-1	CSVAPGGTTDTQYF	TGCAGCGTTGCCCCGGGGGGAACCACAGATACGCAGTATTTT
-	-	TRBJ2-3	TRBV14	CASSHGGSHTQYF	TGTGCCAGCAGCCATGGGGGGTCACATACGCAGTATTTT
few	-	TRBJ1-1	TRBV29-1	CSVERESTTEAFF	TGCAGCGTTGAGAGGGAATCGACCACTGAAGCTTTCTTT
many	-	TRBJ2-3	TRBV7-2	CASSRPQGSNYEDTQYF	TGTGCCAGCAGCCGACCCCAAGGGTCCAACTACGAAGATACGCAGTATTTT
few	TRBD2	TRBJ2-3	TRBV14	CASSQALAGGWDTQYF	TGTGCCAGCAGCCAAGCTCTAGCGGGGGGCTGGGATACGCAGTATTTT
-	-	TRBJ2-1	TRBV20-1	CSAAGTLYNEQFF	TGCAGTGCCGCAGGGACCCTCTACAATGAGCAGTTCTTC
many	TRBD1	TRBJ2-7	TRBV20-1	CSASLGQGRNEQYF	TGCAGTGCTAGTTTGGGACAGGGGAGAAACGAGCAGTACTTC
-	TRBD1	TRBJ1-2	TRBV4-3	CASSQDRGGTGYGYTF	TGCGCCAGCAGCCAAGATAGGGGCGGGACAGGCTATGGCTACACCTTC
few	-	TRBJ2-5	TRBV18	CASSPLIRGQETQYF	TGTGCCAGCTCACCCTTGATCAGGGGCCAAGAGACCCAGTACTTC
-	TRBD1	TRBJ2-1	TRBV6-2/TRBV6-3	CASKGTGRPGEQFF	TGTGCCAGCAAAGGGACAGGCCGCCCTGGGGAGCAGTTCTTC
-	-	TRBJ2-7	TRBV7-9	CASSLGRVVIGPEQYF	TGTGCCAGCAGCTTAGGCAGGGTGGTAATAGGCCCCGAGCAGTACTTC
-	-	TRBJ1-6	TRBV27	CASSFPTANSPLHF	TGTGCCAGCAGTTTCCCGACAGCCAATTCACCCCTCCACTTT
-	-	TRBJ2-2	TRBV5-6	CASSFYGLGGGYPGELFF	TGTGCCAGCAGCTTTTACGGCCTGGGAGGCGGGTATCCCGGGGAGCTGTTTTTT